The source of this TCR beta chain is a study of PD-L1 blockade in urothelial cancer. Whole-study context: The patients had undergone anywhere from 0 to 3 prior chemotherapy regimens. The median T cell count in blood samples was about 140,000.

The CDR3 has 14 amino acids. Trimming left V 0 bases short and J 6 bases short, with 10 bases between. Germline V gives CDR1 SGHRS, CDR2 YFSETQ. Data came from immunoSEQ multiplex PCR; TCRdb stores just in-frame clones and leaves some out. This repertoire shows more than 65,000 clones, roughly nine tenths found once; its top ten account for about 6%. Each patient presented with locally advanced or metastatic urothelial carcinoma. All patients handed over anywhere from 1 to 8 samples, pretreatment and on-treatment. Sequencing used PBMCs, obtained around atezolizumab (anti-PD-L1) treatment. The rearrangement links TRBV5-1 to TRBJ1-5; maybe TRBD1 (5 bases). The sequence derives from a woman in her 70s with urothelial cancer. CDR3 loop: CASSLAQGSQPQHF. CDR3 sequence (DNA): TGCGCCAGCAGCTTGGCGCAGGGTAGTCAGCCCCAGCATTTT.